This T cell receptor beta chain was recovered during a study of blood T cell repertoires in COVID-19. The wider study: Sample material is recorded as cDNA or gDNA derived from T cells, B-cell-depleted T cells, or PBMCs.

CDR1 and CDR2 from the germline V gene are SQVTM and ANQGSEA. The CDR3 covers 13 residues. The ends were cut back, 0 bases at V and 7 bases at J, with 10 bases in the middle. Some clones are missing from TCRdb's copy, which holds only in-frame ones; the method was immunoSEQ multiplex PCR. The sample carries some 130,000 clones, around 80% recorded once. The V and J genes are TRBV29-1 and TRBJ2-1; D is unresolved. The receptor's source is a man aged 55-75 years with acute or convalescent COVID-19. The sequencing sample was made of peripheral blood. The CDR3: CSVEDPISNEQFF. CDR3 coding DNA: TGCAGCGTTGAAGACCCGATTAGTAATGAGCAGTTCTTC.